This T cell receptor beta chain was captured by sequencing in a study of shared clonotypes between healthy human individuals. Study at large: With ages of 18 to 49, the donors were two women and three men. Study conclusions and caveats: The study drew on few donors, limiting represented genetic and exposure-history diversity. Clonotypes shared by all four sorted-subset donors had higher generation probabilities than non-shared clonotypes. Researchers found naive subsets generally carried larger estimated richness than memory subsets.

Naive CD8 cells were CD45RO-negative, positively selected for CCR7, excluding terminally differentiated effector memory CD45RA+ cells. A note on this clone: The target antigen is unknown. Distinct nucleotide sequences in the sample also encode this CDR3.

Only in-frame clones appear in the TCRdb table, and some are missing; sequencing was by immunoSEQ multiplex PCR. This table has roughly 1,800,000 clones, about 95% appearing once. Germline CDR1 is MNHEY and CDR2 is SMNVEV (reference sequence). CDR3 length: 15 residues. The V end was cut by 0 bases, the J end by 1 base, with 7 bases between. The receptor was derived from a man in his late teens or twenties in good health. Sequencing was carried out using naive CD8+ T cells sorted from blood. The chain uses TRBV27 and TRBJ1-5, with D uncertain. The CDR3 sequence is CASSLSLGSNQPQHF. CDR3 nucleotides: TGTGCCAGCAGTTTATCTCTGGGGAGCAATCAGCCCCAGCATTTT.